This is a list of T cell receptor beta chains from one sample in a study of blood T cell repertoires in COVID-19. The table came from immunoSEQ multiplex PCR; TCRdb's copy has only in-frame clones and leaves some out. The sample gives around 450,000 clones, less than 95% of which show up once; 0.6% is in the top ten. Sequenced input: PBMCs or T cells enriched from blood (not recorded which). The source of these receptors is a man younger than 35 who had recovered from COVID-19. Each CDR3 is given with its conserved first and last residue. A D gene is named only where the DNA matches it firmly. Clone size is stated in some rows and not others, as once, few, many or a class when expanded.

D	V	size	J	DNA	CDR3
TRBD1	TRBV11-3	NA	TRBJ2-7	TGTGCCAGCAGCTCGACCGGGACAGGGGTGGGCGAGCAGTACTTC	CASSSTGTGVGEQYF
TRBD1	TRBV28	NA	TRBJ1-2	TGTGCCAGCAGTGTGGACAGGACAAGCTATGGCTACACCTTC	CASSVDRTSYGYTF
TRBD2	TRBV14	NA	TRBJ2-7	TGTGCCAGCAGCCAAGATGGTATCCGGGGGGTTTCCTACGAGCAGTACTTC	CASSQDGIRGVSYEQYF
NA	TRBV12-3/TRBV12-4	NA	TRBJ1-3	TGTGCCAGCCTCAGGGGCTCTGGAAACACCATATATTTT	CASLRGSGNTIYF
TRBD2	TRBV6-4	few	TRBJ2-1	TGTGCCAGCAGTAGAAGCGGGAGTGCCGATGAGCAGTTCTTC	CASSRSGSADEQFF
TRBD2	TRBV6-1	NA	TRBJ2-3	TGTGCCAGCAGTGAGGGACTAGCGGGTGTTTATACGCAGTATTTT	CASSEGLAGVYTQYF
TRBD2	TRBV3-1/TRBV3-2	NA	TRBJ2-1	TGTGCCAGCAGTAGCGGGGGAGGTGGGCAGTTCTTC	CASSSGGGGQFF
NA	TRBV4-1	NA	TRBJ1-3	TGCGCCAGCAGCCAAGCGGGTTATCGGAGCTCTGGAAACACCATATATTTT	CASSQAGYRSSGNTIYF
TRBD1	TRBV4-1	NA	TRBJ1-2	TGCGCCAGCAGCCCGACAGGGACCTATGGCTACACCTTC	CASSPTGTYGYTF
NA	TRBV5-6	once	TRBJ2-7	TGTGCCAGCAGCACCGGTGGTGAGCAGTACTTC	CASSTGGEQYF
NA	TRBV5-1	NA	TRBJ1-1	TGCGCCAGCAGCTTTTTATCCGCCCGAGGGAACACTGAAGCTTTCTTT	CASSFLSARGNTEAFF
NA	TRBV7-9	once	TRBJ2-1	TGTGCCAGCAGCCCTCCCGCCTACAATGAGCAGTTCTTC	CASSPPAYNEQFF
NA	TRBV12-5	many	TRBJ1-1	TGTGCTAGTGGTTTGGTTGGGGGGTCCATGAACACTGAAGCTTTCTTT	CASGLVGGSMNTEAFF
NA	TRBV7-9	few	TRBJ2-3	TGTGCCAGCAGCCCTAGCACAGATACGCAGTATTTT	CASSPSTDTQYF
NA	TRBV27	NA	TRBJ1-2	TGTGCCAGCAGTTTGGGGACTTTCGGTGGCTACACCTTC	CASSLGTFGGYTF
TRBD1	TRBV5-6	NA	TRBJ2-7	TGTGCCAGCAGCCCAAGACAGGGGGTGTCCTACGAGCAGTACTTC	CASSPRQGVSYEQYF
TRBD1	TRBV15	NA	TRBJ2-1	TGTGCCACCAGCCACAGGGGCGACAGGGGGGAGACCTACAATGAGCAGTTCTTC	CATSHRGDRGETYNEQFF
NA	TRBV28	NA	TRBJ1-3	TGTGCCAGCAGTTTTTCCTCCTCCGGGAGCTCTGGAAACACCATATATTTT	CASSFSSSGSSGNTIYF
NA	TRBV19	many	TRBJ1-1	TGTGCCAGTAGTACGGGCGCCGAGGGCAACACTGAAGCTTTCTTT	CASSTGAEGNTEAFF
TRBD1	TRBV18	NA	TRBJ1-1	TGTGCCAGCTCACCACCTGGGACAGGGCGCACTGAAGCTTTCTTT	CASSPPGTGRTEAFF
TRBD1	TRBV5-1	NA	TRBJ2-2	TGCGCCAGCAGCTGGACAGGGGCGAACACCGGGGAGCTGTTTTTT	CASSWTGANTGELFF
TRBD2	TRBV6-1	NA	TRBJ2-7	TGTGCCAGCAGTGACATAGCGGGGGGTCGCGACGAGCAGTACTTC	CASSDIAGGRDEQYF
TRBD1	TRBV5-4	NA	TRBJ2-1	TGTGCCAGCAGCCCCCCGGACAGGATGAATGAGCAGTTCTTC	CASSPPDRMNEQFF
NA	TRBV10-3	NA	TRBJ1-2	TGTGCCATCAGCCAGGGGATAGGCTACACCTTC	CAISQGIGYTF
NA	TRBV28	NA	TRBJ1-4	TGTGCCAGCAGCGTACAGGACGGCGCTATGGGAAAACTGTTTTTT	CASSVQDGAMGKLFF
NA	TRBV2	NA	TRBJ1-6	TGTGCCAGCAGTGATCGGAGTGGCTCCTATAATTCACCCCTCCACTTT	CASSDRSGSYNSPLHF
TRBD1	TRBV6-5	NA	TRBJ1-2	TGTGCCAGCAGTCGGCCCGGGACAGACTATGGCTACACCTTC	CASSRPGTDYGYTF
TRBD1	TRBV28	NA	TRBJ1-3	TGTGCCAGCAGGGGGACAGGATTAACAAAGAAGTTCTCTGGAAACACCATATATTTT	CASRGTGLTKKFSGNTIYF
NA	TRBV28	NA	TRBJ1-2	TGTGCCAGCAGCAAGACAGTATACTATGGCTACACCTTC	CASSKTVYYGYTF
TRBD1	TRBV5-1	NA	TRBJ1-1	TGCGCCAGCAGCGACGTGACAGGGTTTAACACTGAAGCTTTCTTT	CASSDVTGFNTEAFF
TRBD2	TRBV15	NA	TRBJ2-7	TGTGCCACCAGCAGAGTCCCTAGCGGGGGTGAGCAGTACTTC	CATSRVPSGGEQYF
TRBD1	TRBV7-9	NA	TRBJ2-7	TGTGCCAGCGGGAGGGACAGGGTCTACGAGCAGTACTTC	CASGRDRVYEQYF
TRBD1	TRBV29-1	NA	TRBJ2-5	TGCAGCGTTGCTGGGACAGGGGGGCATGGAAGCTCGGAGACCCAGTACTTC	CSVAGTGGHGSSETQYF
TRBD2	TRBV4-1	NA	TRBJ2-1	TGCGCCAGCAGCCCGATCGGCTTAGCGGGCCTCAGCTCCTACAATGAGCAGTTCTTC	CASSPIGLAGLSSYNEQFF
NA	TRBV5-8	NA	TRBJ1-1	TGTGCCAGCAGCTTCGGGGGACGTACCACTGAAGCTTTCTTT	CASSFGGRTTEAFF
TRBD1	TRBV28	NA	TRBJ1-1	TGTGCCAGCTTGGACAGGTTAGCCACTGAAGCTTTCTTT	CASLDRLATEAFF
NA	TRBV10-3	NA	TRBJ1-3	TGTGCCATCAGTGACACGGAGGGAAACACCATATATTTT	CAISDTEGNTIYF
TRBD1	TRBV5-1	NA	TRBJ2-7	TGCGCCAGCAGCTTGGATGGGACAGGGACCGAGGAGCAGTACTTC	CASSLDGTGTEEQYF
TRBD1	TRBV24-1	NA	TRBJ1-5	TGTGCCACCAGTGACAAACACTTCAGAGGGGGCTGGGATCAGCCCCAGCATTTT	CATSDKHFRGGWDQPQHF
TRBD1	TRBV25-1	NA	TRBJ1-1	TGTGCCAGCAGTGTCGGGACAGTTGGCGCTTTCTTT	CASSVGTVGAFF
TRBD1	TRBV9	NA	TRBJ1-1	TGTGCCAGCAGCGAGGGGACAGGGGGGATCACTGAAGCTTTCTTT	CASSEGTGGITEAFF
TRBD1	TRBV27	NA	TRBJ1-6	TGTGCCAGCAGTTCAGGGACAGGGGGTCTGGCACCCCTCCACTTT	CASSSGTGGLAPLHF
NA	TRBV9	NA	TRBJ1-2	TGTGCCAGCAGCTCGTCCGGGGGAGAAGTCTATGGCTACACCTTC	CASSSSGGEVYGYTF
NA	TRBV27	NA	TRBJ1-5	TGTGCCAGCAGTGCAGCCGGGAGCCACTTTAGCAATCAGCCCCAGCATTTT	CASSAAGSHFSNQPQHF
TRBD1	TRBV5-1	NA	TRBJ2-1	TGCGCCAGCAGCTTGGGGACAGGAAACAATGAGCAGTTCTTC	CASSLGTGNNEQFF
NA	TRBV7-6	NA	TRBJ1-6	TGTGCCAGCAGCTTAGATGGGGGGGCCTATAATTCACCCCTCCACTTT	CASSLDGGAYNSPLHF
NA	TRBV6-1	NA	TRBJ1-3	TGTGCCAGCAGTGAAGCGTACAGGGCTCAAGGAAACACCATATATTTT	CASSEAYRAQGNTIYF
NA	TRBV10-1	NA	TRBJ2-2	TGCGCCAGCAGTTCTCAAATGAAAGGGGACACCGGGGAGCTGTTTTTT	CASSSQMKGDTGELFF
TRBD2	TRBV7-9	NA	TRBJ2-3	TGTGCCAGCAGCACGTGGACTAGCGGGGGTCCAAGCACAGATACGCAGTATTTT	CASSTWTSGGPSTDTQYF
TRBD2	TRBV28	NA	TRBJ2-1	TGTGCCAGCAGTTCGGTAGCGGGAGGGCTCTACAATGAGCAGTTCTTC	CASSSVAGGLYNEQFF
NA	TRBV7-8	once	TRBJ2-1	TGTGCCAGCAGCTTAGCTATGCGGGCACTATACAATGAGCAGTTCTTC	CASSLAMRALYNEQFF
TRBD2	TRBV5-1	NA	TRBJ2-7	TGCGCCAGCAGCTTGGAATGGAGGGGGCGCACTAGCGGGAGGGCCGGCGAGCAGTACTTC	CASSLEWRGRTSGRAGEQYF
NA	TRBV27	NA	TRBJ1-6	TGTGCCAGCAGTTTATCCCCCGTTTCTGGCCCCCACTTT	CASSLSPVSGPHF
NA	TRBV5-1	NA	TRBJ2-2	TGCGCCAGCAGCTCCAGGGGGGTCACCGGGGAGCTGTTTTTT	CASSSRGVTGELFF